The entry below describes one T cell receptor (beta chain). What it binds is unknown. The source of the sample is a study of blood T cells in healthy people across ages. The study, taken as a whole, reports: A conclusive naive versus antigen-experienced comparison was prevented by the unsorted PBMCs.

Sample-barcoded 5' priming and a J-beta primer mix drove a second PCR of roughly 6 to 12 cycles. TCRdb re-called the 5' RACE reads with MiXCR, one entry per CDR3 protein. The table includes fewer than 900,000 distinct CDR3 sequences, approximately 43% detected once. Russia was home to the donors, healthy Caucasian individuals aged about 6 to 90. The CDR3 runs to 15 residues. The junction had 14 bases not matched to a gene; V was cut back by 6 bases and J by 7 bases. Germline V gives CDR1 MNHNY, CDR2 SVGAGI (reference sequence). This clonotype was sampled from a woman aged 55-70 years in good health. The rearrangement uses TRBV6-6 and TRBJ2-7; TRBD1 matches at 8 bases. The sequencing sample was made of blood. CDR3 protein: CASRTGTGTNNEQYF. In DNA, the CDR3 is TGTGCCAGCAGGACCGGGACAGGAACAAACAATGAGCAGTACTTC.